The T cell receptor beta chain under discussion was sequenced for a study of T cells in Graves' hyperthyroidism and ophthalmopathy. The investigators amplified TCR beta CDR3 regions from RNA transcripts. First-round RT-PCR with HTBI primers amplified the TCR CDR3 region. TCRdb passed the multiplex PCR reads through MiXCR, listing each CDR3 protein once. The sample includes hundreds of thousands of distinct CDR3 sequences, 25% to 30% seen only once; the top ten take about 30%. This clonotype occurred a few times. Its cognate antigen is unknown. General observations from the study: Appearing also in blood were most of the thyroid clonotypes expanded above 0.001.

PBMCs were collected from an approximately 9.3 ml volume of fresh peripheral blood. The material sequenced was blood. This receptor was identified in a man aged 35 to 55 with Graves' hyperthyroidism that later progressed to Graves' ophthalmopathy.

Written as DNA, the CDR3 is TGTGCCAGCAGTTTGGAGTTAGGCTCCTTTTCACCCCTCCACTTT. Protein: CASSLELGSFSPLHF. The rearrangement joins TRBV6-5 to TRBJ1-6; D unresolved. Deletions cut 4 bases from V and 9 bases from J, with 16 bases between. Germline V CDR1 and CDR2: MNHEY, SVGAGI. This CDR3 has 15 amino acids.